The T cell receptor (beta chain) described here comes from a study of shared T cell receptors in the human thymus. Germline V gene lookup returns CDR1 MDHEN and CDR2 SYDVKM. V dropped 6 bases and J dropped 5; count of bases not matched to a gene: 4. This CDR3 has 14 residues. TCRdb keeps only in-frame clones here, not all; method: immunoSEQ multiplex PCR. This table holds some 720,000 clones, approximately 90% found once. This sample was shared with a second study, whose subject was human thymus T cells.

This chain connects TRBV28 to TRBJ1-5, with 10 positions matching TRBD1. The sequence was collected from a boy in the first two years of life with a congenital heart defect. The sequenced material came from thymocytes. DNA of the CDR3: TGTGCCAGCAGGCCGACAGGGGGCCATCAGCCCCAGCATTTT. Amino acid sequence: CASRPTGGHQPQHF.